Sequencing of this T cell receptor (beta chain) was carried out in a study of T cells expressing NK-cell markers. For the study at large: TCR beta repertoires came from sorted CD3+CD56+NKG2C+, CD3+CD56+NKG2C- and CD3+CD56-NKG2C+ T cells. Sequenced donors, eight in total, included seven who were HCMV-seropositive and one who was seronegative.

General study results and limits: HCMV specificity of expanded NKG2C+ T cell clones remained unclear. Several of the donors also had these clonotypes leading their CD3+CD56-NKG2C+ fraction.

As regards this clonotype: What it binds is unknown.

The CDR3 consists of 15 residues. Germline CDR1 reads SEHNR; CDR2 reads FQNEAQ (reference sequence). TCRdb derives one entry per CDR3 protein from the 5' RACE reads, leaving out DNA. The data show approximately 110,000 distinct CDR3 sequences, and the top ten clones hold about a fifth. The clonotype comes from a woman aged 18 to 75 in good health. Sequenced input: blood T cells: a sorted CD56 or NKG2C T cell subset, CD4+ or CD8+ T cells, or bulk PBMC T cells (not recorded which). The chain is built from TRBV7-9 and TRBJ2-7; TCRdb gives TRBD2 as the D gene, but with no DNA this cannot be confirmed. The CDR3 reads CASSSTSGRPYEQYF.